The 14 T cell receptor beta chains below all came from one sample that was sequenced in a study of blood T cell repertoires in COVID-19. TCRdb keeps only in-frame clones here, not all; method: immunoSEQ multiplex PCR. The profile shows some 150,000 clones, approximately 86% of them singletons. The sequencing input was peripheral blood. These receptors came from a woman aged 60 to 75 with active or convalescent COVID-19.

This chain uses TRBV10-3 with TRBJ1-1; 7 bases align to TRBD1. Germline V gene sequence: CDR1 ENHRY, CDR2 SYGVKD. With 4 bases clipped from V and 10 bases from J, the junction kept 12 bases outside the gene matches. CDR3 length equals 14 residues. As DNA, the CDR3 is TGTGCCATCAGTGGCTCAGGGGGGACTGGGAGAGCTTTCTTT. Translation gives CAISGSGGTGRAFF.

For the CDR3, the DNA is TGTGCCAGCAGCTTAGGACAGGGGGCTGGAGGTGGATATGGCTACACCTTC. Its translation: CASSLGQGAGGGYGYTF. The gene calls are TRBV11-2 and TRBJ1-2, with 10 bases that match TRBD1. The CDR3 runs 17 residues. Germline V gene data show CDR1 as SGHAT and CDR2 as FQNNGV. V lost 1 base to trimming and J lost 5 bases; unmatched junction nucleotides: 10.

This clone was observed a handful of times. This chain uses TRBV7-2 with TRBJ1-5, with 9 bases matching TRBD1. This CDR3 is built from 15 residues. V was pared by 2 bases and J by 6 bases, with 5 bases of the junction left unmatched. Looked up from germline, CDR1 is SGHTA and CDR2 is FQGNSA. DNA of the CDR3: TGTGCCAGCAGCTTATTAACAGGGGGCACTCAGCCCCAGCATTTT. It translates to CASSLLTGGTQPQHF.

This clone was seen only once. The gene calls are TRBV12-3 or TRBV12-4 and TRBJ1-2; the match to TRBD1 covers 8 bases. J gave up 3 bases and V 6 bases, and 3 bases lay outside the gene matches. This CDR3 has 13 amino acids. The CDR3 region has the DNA TGTGCCAGCAGCCCAGGGGGCCACTATGGCTACACCTTC. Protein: CASSPGGHYGYTF.

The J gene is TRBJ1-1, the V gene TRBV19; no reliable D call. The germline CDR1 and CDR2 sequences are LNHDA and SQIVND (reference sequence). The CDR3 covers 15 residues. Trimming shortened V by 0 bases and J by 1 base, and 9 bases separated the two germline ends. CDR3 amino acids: CASSIDLTGNTEAFF. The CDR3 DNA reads TGTGCCAGTAGTATAGATCTGACGGGGAACACTGAAGCTTTCTTT.

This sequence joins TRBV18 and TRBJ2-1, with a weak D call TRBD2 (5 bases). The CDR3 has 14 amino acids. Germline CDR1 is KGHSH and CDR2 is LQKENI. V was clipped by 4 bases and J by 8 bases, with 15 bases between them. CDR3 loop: CASSQTEGWHEQFF. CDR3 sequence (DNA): TGTGCCAGCTCACAAACAGAGGGTTGGCATGAGCAGTTCTTC.

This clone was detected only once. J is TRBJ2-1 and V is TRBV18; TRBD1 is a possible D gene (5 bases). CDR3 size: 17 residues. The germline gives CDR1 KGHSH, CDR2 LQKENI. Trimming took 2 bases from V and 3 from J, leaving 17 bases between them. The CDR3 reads CASSPRAKVDSYNEQFF. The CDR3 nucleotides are TGTGCCAGCTCACCAAGGGCAAAGGTCGACAGCTACAATGAGCAGTTCTTC.

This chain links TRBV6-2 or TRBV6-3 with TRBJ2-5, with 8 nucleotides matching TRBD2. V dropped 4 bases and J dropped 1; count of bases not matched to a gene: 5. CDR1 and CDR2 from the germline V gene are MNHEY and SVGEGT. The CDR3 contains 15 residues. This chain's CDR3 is CASSSTGGPQETQYF. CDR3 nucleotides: TGTGCCAGCAGTTCGACGGGGGGGCCCCAAGAGACCCAGTACTTC.

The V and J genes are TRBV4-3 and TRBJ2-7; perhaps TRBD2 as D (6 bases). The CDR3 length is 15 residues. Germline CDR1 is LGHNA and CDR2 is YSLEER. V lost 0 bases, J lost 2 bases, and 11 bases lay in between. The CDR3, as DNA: TGCGCCAGCAGCCAAGATCTGGGGGAGGCCTACGAGCAGTACTTC. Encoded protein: CASSQDLGEAYEQYF.

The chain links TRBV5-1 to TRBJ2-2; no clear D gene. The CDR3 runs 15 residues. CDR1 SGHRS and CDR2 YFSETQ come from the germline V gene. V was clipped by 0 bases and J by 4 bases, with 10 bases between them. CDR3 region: CASSLAPDLTGELFF. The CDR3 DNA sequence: TGCGCCAGCAGCTTGGCCCCAGATCTCACCGGGGAGCTGTTTTTT.

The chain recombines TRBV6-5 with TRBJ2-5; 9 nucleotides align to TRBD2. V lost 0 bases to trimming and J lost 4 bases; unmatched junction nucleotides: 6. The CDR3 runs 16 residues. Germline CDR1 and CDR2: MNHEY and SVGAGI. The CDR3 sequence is CASSYSRTAGGETQYF. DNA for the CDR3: TGTGCCAGCAGTTACTCCCGGACAGCGGGGGGAGAGACCCAGTACTTC.

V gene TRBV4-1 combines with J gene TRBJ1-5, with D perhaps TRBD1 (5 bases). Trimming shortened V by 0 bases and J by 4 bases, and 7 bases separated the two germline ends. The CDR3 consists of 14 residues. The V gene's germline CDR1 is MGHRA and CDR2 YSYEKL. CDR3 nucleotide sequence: TGCGCCAGCAGCCAAGATAAGGGGAATCAGCCCCAGCATTTT. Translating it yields CASSQDKGNQPQHF.

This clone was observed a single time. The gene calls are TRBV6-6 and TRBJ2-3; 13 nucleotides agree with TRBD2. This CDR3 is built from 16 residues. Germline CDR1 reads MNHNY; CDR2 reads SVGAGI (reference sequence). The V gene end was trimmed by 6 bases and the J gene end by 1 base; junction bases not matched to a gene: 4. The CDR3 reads CASSYGLAGGTDTQYF. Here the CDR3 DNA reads TGTGCCAGCAGCTACGGACTAGCGGGGGGCACAGATACGCAGTATTTT.

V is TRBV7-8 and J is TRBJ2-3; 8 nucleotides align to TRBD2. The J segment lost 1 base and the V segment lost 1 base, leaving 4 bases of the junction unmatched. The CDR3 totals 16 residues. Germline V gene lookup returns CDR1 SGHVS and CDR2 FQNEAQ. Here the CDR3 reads CASSLVAGGRTDTQYF. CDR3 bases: TGTGCCAGCAGCTTAGTTGCGGGGGGTCGCACAGATACGCAGTATTTT.